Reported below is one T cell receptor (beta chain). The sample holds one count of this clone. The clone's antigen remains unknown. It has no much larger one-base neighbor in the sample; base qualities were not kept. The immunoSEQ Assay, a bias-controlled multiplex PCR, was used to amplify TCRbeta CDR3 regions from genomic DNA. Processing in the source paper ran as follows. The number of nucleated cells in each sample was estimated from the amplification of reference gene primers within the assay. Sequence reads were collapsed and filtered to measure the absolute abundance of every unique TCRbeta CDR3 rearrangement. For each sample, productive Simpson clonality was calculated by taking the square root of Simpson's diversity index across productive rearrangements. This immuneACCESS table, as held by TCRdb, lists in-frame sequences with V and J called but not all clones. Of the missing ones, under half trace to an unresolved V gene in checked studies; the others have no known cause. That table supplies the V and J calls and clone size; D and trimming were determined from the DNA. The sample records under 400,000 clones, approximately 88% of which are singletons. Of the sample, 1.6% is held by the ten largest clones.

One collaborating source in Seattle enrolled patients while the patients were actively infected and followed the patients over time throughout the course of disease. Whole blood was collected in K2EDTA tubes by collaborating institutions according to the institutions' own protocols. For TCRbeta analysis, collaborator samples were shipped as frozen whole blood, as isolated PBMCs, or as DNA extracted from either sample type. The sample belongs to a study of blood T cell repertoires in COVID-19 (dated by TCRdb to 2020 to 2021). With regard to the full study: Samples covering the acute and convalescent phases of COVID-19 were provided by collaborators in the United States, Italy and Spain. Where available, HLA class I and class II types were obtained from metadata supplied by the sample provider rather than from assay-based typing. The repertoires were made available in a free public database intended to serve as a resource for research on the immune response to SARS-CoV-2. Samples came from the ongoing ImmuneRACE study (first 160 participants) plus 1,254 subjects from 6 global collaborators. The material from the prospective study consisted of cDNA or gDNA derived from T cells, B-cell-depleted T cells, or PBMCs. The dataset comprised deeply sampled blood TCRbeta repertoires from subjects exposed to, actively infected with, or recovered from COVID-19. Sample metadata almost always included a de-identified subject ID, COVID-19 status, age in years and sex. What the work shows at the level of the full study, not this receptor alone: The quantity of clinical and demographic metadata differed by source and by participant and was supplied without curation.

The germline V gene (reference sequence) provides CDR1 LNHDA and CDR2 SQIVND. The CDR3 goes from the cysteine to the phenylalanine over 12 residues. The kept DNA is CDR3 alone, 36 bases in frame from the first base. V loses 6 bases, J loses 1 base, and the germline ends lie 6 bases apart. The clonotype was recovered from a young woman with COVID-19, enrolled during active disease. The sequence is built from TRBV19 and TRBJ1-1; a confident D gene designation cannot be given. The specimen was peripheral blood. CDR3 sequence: CASRYRNTEAFF. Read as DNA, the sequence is TGTGCCAGTAGGTACAGGAACACTGAAGCTTTCTTT.